The TCR beta chain under discussion was sequenced for a study of T cell changes during pregnancy in multiple sclerosis. In germline, CDR1 is LGHNA, CDR2 YNFKEQ. CDR3 length: 16 amino acids. Trimming shortened V by 0 bases and J by 4 bases, and 13 bases separated the two germline ends. TCRdb's copy holds only in-frame clones and misses some; the assay was immunoSEQ multiplex PCR. In the table there are around 96,000 clones, over 85% of which are singletons. V usage is TRBV4-2 and J usage is TRBJ1-3, with D possibly being TRBD1 (6 bases). The clonotype comes from a female donor with multiple sclerosis, enrolled in a pregnancy study. The sample here was peripheral blood, taken in the first trimester of pregnancy. The CDR3 DNA sequence: TGTGCCAGCAGCCAAGATCTCAGGGGCCAAGGAAACACCATATATTTT. It encodes CASSQDLRGQGNTIYF.